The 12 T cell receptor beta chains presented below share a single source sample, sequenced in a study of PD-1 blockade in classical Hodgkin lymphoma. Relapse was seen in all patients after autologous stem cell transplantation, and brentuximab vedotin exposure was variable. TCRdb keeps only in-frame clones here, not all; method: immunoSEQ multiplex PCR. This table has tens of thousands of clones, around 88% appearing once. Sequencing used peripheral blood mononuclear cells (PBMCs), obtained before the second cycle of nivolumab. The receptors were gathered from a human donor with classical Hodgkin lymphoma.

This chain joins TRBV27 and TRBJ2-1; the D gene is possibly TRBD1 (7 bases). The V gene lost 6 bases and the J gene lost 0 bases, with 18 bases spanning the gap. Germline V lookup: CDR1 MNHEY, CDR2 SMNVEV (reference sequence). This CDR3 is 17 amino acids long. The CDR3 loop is CASRTGTLPPSYNEQFF. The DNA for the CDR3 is TGTGCCAGCAGGACAGGGACTTTACCTCCCTCCTACAATGAGCAGTTCTTC.

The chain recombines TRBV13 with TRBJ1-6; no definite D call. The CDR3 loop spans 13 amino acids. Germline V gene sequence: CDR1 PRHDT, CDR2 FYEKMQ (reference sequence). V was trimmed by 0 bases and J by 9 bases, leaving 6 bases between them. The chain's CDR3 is CASSLGLGSPLHF. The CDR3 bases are TGTGCCAGCAGCTTAGGTCTAGGTTCACCCCTCCACTTT.

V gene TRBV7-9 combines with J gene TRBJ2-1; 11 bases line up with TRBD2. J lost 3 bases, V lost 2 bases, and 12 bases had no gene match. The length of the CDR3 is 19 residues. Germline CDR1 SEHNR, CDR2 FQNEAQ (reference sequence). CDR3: CASSLPLAGEAPLYNEQFF. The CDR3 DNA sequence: TGTGCCAGCAGCTTACCACTAGCGGGAGAGGCCCCCCTCTACAATGAGCAGTTCTTC.

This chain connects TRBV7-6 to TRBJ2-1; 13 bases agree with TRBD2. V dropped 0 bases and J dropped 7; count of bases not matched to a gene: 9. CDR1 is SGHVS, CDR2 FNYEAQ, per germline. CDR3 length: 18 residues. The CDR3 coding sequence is TGTGCCAGCAGCTTAGCGTTCGGTGCGGGACTAGCGGGAAATGAGCAGTTCTTC. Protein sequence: CASSLAFGAGLAGNEQFF.

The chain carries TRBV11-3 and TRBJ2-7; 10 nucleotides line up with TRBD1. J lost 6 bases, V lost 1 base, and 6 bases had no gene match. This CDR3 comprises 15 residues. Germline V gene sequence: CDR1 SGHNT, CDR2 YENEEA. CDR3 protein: CASSLVGDRGGEQYF. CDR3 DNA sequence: TGTGCCAGCAGCTTAGTAGGGGACAGGGGAGGCGAGCAGTACTTC. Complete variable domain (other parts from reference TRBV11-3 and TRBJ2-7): EAGVVQSPRYKIIEKKQPVAFWCNPISGHNTLYWYLQNLGQGPELLIRYENEEAVDDSQLPKDRFSAERLKGVDSTLKIQPAELGDSAVYLCASSLVGDRGGEQYFGPGTRLTVT.

CDR3 amino acids: CASSTGLLQGLFF. The CDR3 DNA reads as TGTGCCAGCAGCACGGGACTCCTACAGGGTCTGTTCTTC. This sequence joins TRBV9 and TRBJ2-1; D is possibly TRBD1 or TRBD2 (6 bases each). From germline, CDR1 is SGDLS and CDR2 YYNGEE. Trimming took off 4 bases at V and 15 bases at J, with 20 bases between the two ends. This CDR3 is 13 amino acids long.

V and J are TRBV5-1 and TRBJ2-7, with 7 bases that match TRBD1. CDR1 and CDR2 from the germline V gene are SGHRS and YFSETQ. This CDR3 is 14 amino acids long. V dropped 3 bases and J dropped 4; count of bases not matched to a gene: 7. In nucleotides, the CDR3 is TGCGCCAGCAGCTCGGACAGGTTCGATTACGAGCAGTACTTC. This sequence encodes CASSSDRFDYEQYF.

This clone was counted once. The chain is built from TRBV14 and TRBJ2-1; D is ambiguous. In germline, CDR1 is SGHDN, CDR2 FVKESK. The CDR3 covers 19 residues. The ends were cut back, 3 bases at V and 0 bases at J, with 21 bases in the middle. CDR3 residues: CASSHLVGVGRSSYNEQFF. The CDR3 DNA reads TGTGCCAGCAGCCACCTCGTTGGAGTTGGGCGAAGCTCCTACAATGAGCAGTTCTTC.

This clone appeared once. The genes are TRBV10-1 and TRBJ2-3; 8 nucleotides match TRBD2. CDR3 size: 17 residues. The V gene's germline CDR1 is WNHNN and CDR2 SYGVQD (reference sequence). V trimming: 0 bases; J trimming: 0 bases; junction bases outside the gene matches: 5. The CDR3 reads CASSESAGGPSTDTQYF. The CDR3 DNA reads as TGCGCCAGCAGTGAGTCGGCGGGAGGCCCTAGCACAGATACGCAGTATTTT.

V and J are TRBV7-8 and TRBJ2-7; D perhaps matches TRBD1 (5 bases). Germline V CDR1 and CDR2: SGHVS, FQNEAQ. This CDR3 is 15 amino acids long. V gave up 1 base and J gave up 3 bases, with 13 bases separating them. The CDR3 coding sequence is TGTGCCAGCAGCTTAGAGATCGACAGTAACTACGAGCAGTACTTC. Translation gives CASSLEIDSNYEQYF.

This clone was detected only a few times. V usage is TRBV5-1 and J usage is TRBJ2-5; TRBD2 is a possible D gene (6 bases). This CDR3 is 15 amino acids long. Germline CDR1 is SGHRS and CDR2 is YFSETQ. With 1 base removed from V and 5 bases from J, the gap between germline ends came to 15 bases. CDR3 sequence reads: CASSLSGRGGETQYF. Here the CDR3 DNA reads TGCGCCAGCAGCTTGAGTGGGCGGGGAGGCGAGACCCAGTACTTC.

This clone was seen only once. CDR3 coding DNA: TGTGCCAGCAGTCGTAGGACCCCCGGAACAGATACGCAGTATTTT. Translated, it gives CASSRRTPGTDTQYF. V gene TRBV27 combines with J gene TRBJ2-3; D gene unclear. Germline V lookup: CDR1 MNHEY, CDR2 SMNVEV (reference sequence). The V and J ends lost 5 bases and 3 bases respectively, with 15 bases between them. The CDR3 runs 15 residues.